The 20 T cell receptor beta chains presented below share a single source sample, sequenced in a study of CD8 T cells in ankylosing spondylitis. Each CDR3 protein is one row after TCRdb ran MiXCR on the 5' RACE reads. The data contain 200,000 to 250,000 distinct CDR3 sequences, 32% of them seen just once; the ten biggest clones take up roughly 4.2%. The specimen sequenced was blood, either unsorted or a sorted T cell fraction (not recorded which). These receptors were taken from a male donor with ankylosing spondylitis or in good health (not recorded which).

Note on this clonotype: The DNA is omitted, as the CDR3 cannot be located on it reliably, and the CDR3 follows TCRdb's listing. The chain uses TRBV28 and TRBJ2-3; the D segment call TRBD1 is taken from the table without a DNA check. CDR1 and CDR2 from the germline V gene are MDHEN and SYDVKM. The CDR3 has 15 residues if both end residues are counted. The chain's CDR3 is CASSTSVPSTDTQYF.

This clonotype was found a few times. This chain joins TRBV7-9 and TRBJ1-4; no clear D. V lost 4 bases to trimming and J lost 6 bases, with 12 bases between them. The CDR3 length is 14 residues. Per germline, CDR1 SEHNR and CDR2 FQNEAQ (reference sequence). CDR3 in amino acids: CASSSPKGDEKLFF. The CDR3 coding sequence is TGTGCCAGCAGCTCCCCCAAGGGTGATGAAAAACTGTTTTTT.

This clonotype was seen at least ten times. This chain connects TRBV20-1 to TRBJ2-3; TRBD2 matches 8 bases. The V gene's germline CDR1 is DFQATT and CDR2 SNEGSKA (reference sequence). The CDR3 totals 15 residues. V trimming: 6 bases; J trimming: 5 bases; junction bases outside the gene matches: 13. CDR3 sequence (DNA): TGCAGTGCCGAGACGGTGGCGGGGGGAGGAGATACGCAGTATTTT. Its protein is CSAETVAGGGDTQYF.

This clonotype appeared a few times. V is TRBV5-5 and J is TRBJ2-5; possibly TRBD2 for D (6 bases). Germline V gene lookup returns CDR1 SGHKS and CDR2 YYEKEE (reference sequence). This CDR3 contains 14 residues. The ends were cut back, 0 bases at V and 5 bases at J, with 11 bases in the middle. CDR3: CASSLGGVVETQYF. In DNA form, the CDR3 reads TGTGCCAGCAGCTTGGGGGGGGTGGTGGAGACCCAGTACTTC.

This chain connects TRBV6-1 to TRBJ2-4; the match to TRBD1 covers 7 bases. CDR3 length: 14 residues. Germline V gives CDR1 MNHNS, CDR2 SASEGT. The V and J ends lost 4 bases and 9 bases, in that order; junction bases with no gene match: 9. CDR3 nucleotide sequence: TGTGCCAGCAGTGGGGACAGTTTTCGGACCATTCAGTACTTC. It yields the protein CASSGDSFRTIQYF.

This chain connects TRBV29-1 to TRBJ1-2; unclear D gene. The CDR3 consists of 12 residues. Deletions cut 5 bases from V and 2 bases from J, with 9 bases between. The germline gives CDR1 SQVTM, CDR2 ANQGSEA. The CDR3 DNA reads TGCAGCGTTCACCACCTAAACTATGGCTACACCTTC. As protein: CSVHHLNYGYTF.

The CDR3 nucleotides read TGCAGTGCTAGAGCGGGGGTCGGTCAGCCCCAGCATTTT. Translation: CSARAGVGQPQHF. V gene TRBV20-1 combines with J gene TRBJ1-5, with D perhaps TRBD1 (5 bases). The CDR3 extends over 13 amino acids. Germline CDR1 is DFQATT and CDR2 is SNEGSKA (reference sequence). Trimming cost V 1 base and J 6 bases, with 10 bases left between them.

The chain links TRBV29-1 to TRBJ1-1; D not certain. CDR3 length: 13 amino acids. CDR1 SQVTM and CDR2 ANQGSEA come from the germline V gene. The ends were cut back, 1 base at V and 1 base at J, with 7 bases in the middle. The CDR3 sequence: CSVEGGWNTEAFF. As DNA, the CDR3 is TGCAGCGTTGAAGGCGGTTGGAACACTGAAGCTTTCTTT.

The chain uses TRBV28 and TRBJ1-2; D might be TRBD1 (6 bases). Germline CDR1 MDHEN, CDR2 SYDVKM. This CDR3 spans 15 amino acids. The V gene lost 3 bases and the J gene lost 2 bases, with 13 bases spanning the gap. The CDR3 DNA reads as TGTGCCAGCAGTTTCACGGGACAACTAAACTATGGCTACACCTTC. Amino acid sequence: CASSFTGQLNYGYTF.

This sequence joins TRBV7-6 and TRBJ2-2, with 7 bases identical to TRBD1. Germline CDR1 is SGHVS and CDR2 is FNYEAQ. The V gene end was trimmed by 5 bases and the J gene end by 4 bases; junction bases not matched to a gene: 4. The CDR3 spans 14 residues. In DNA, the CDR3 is TGTGCCAGCAGCGAGGGACAGTTCACCGGGGAGCTGTTTTTT. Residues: CASSEGQFTGELFF. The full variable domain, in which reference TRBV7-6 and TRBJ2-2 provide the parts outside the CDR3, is GAGVSQSPRYKVTKRGQDVALRCDPISGHVSLYWYRQALGQGPEFLTYFNYEAQQDKSGLPNDRFSAERPEGSISTLTIQRTEQRDSAMYRCASSEGQFTGELFFGEGSRLTVL.

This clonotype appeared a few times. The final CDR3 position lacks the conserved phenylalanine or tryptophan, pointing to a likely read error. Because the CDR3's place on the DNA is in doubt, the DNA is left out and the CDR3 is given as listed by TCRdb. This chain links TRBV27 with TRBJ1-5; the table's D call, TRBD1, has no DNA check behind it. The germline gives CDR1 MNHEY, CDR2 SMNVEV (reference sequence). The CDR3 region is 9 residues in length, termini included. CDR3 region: CAPRDRPFV.

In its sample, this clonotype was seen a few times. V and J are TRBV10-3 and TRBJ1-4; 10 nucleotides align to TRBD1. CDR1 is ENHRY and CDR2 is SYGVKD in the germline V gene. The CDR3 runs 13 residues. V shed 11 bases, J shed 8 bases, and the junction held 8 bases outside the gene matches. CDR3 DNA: TGTGCCTCCGGGGGACAGGGGAACGAAAAACTGTTTTTT. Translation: CASGGQGNEKLFF.

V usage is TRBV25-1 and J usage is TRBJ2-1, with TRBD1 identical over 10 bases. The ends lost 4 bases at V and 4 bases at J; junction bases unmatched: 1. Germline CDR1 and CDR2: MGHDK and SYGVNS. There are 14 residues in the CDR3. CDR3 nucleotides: TGTGCCAGCAGTGTGGGACAGGGGTACAATGAGCAGTTCTTC. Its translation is CASSVGQGYNEQFF.

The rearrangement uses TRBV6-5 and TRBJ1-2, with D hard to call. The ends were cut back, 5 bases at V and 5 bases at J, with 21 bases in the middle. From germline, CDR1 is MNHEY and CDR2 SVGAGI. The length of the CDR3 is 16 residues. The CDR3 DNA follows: TGTGCCAGCAGTGACTTGAGCTTCACACCCTTATATGGCTACACCTTC. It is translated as CASSDLSFTPLYGYTF.

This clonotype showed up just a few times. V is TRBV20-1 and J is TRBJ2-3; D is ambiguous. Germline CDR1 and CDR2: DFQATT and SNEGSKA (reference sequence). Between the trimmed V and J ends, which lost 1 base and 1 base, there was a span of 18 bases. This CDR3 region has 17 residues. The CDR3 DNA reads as TGCAGTGCTAGAGTGCCCCTCGGACCGAAGGGCACAGATACGCAGTATTTT. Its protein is CSARVPLGPKGTDTQYF.

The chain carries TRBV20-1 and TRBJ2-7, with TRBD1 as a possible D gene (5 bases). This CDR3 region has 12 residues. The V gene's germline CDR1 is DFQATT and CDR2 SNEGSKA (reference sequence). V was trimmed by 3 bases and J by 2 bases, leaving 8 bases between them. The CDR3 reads CSARRQTYEQYF. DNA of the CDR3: TGCAGTGCTAGGAGACAGACCTACGAGCAGTACTTC.

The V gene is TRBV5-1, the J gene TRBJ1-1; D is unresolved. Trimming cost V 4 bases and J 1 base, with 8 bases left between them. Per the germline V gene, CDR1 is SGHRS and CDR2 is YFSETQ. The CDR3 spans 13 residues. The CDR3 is CASSRVTNTEAFF. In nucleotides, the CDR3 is TGCGCCAGCAGCCGGGTAACGAACACTGAAGCTTTCTTT. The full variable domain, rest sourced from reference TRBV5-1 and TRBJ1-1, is KAGVTQTPRYLIKTRGQQVTLSCSPISGHRSVSWYQQTPGQGLQFLFEYFSETQRNKGNFPGRFSGRQFSNSRSEMNVSTLELGDSALYLCASSRVTNTEAFFGQGTRLTVV.

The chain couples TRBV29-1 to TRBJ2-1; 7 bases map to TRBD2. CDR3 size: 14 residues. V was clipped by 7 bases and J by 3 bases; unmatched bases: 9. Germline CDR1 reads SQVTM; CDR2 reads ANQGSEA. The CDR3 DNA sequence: TGCAGCGGAAAATCTCGGGGGGTCTACAATGAGCAGTTCTTC. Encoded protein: CSGKSRGVYNEQFF.

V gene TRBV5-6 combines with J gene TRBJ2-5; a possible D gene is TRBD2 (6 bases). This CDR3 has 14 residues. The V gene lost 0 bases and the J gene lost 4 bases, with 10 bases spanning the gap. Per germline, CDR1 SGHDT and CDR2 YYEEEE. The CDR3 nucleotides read TGTGCCAGCAGCTTGGGTCCGGAGGGAGAGACCCAGTACTTC. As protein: CASSLGPEGETQYF.

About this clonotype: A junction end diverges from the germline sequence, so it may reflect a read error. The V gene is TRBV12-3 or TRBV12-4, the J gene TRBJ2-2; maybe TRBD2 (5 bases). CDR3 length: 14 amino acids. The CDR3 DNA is TGTGCCAGCAGTTTAAGCCTTAACACCGGGGAGCTCTTTTTT. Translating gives CASSLSLNTGELFF.